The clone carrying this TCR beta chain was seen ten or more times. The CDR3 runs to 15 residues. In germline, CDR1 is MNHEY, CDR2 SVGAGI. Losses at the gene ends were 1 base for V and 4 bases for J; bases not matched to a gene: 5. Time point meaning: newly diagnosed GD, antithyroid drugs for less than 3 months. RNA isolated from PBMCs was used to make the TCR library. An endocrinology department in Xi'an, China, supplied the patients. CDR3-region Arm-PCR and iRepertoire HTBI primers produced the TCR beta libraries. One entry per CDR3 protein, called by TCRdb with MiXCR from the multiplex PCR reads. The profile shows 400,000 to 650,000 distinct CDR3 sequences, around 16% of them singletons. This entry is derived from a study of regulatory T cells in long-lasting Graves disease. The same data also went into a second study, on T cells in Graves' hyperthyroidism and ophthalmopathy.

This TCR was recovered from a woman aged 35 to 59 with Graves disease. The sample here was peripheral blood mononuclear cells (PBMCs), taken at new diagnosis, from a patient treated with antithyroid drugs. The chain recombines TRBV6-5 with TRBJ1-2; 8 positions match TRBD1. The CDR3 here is CASSYYQGATYGYTF. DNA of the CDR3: TGTGCCAGCAGTTACTATCAGGGGGCGACCTATGGCTACACCTTC.